These T cell receptor beta chains were read from a single sample in a study of low-dose radiotherapy and immunotherapy resistance in tumors. TCRdb redid the calling of the reads with MiXCR, one entry per CDR3 protein. The table has about 84,000 distinct CDR3 sequences, 17% seen once; the top ten hold 1.3% to 1.5%. The specimen comprised PBMCs, sampled after low-dose radiotherapy plus immunotherapy. Receptors originate from a male donor with prostate cancer. The CDR3 runs from the conserved cysteine through the conserved F or W. The order of the fields is D gene, clone size, J gene, V gene, CDR3 DNA, CDR3 protein. The D gene is left open where the match is weak. A row's size may be missing; if present it is once, few, many or a size class.

>TRBD2|NA|TRBJ2-7|TRBV18
TGTGCCAGCTCACCCGGGACTAGCGGGTTTTACGAGCAGTACTTC
CASSPGTSGFYEQYF
>TRBD1|many|TRBJ2-1|TRBV12-3/TRBV12-4
TGTGCCAGCACCCGGGACAGGGGAACGGGTGAGCAGTTCTTC
CASTRDRGTGEQFF
>NA|many|TRBJ2-1|TRBV7-2
TGTGCCAGCAGCCCGCAGGGGCTAGATGAGCAGTTCTTC
CASSPQGLDEQFF
>TRBD1|many|TRBJ2-3|TRBV12-3/TRBV12-4
TGTGCCAGCAGTTTAGCAAGGCAGGGGGCCACAGATACGCAGTATTTT
CASSLARQGATDTQYF
>NA|many|TRBJ2-7|TRBV19
TGTGCCAGTAGCCAGACACCCCCCGGGTACTCCTACGAGCAGTACTTC
CASSQTPPGYSYEQYF
>NA|NA|TRBJ1-2|TRBV28
TGTGCCAGCAGTTCGGGGGGCGCTAACTATGGCTACACCTTC
CASSSGGANYGYTF
>TRBD1|many|TRBJ2-7|TRBV7-9
TGTGCCAGCAGCCCACTTAGTGGGGCCGGACAGGGGCGCACAACCGAGCAGTACTTC
CASSPLSGAGQGRTTEQYF
>NA|many|TRBJ2-3|TRBV28
TGTGCCAGCAGTTTATTTTCAGAGCTTAGCACAGATACGCAGTATTTT
CASSLFSELSTDTQYF
>NA|NA|TRBJ2-5|TRBV30
TGTGCCTGGAGTAGTTTTAGTACGGGGACCCAGTACTTC
CAWSSFSTGTQYF
>NA|many|TRBJ1-1|TRBV6-5
TGTGCCAGCAGTTACTTGTGGACGGGGGACACTGAAGCTTTCTTT
CASSYLWTGDTEAFF
>NA|NA|TRBJ1-1|TRBV2
TGTGCCAGCAGATTATCGGTTAATCCTGAAGCTTTCTTT
CASRLSVNPEAFF
>NA|many|TRBJ2-3|TRBV15
TGTGCCACCAGCAGAGATCCGGCGGGGCGAACAGATACGCAGTATTTT
CATSRDPAGRTDTQYF
>NA|few|TRBJ2-5|TRBV5-5
TGTGCCAGCAGCTTGGCGACCGTGTACCAAGAGACCCAGTACTTC
CASSLATVYQETQYF
>NA|NA|TRBJ2-2|TRBV4-3
TGCGCCAGCAGCCAAGAGGTCCAACGACGTGGGGAGCTGTTTTTT
CASSQEVQRRGELFF
>TRBD1|NA|TRBJ2-4|TRBV7-2
TGTGCCAGCAGCGACCGACAGGGTCAGAGGAACATTCAGTACTTC
CASSDRQGQRNIQYF
>NA|many|TRBJ1-2|TRBV28
TGTGCCAGCAGTACAGGAGGGGGACGCTATGGCTACACCTTC
CASSTGGGRYGYTF
>NA|many|TRBJ2-5|TRBV4-2
TGTGCCAGCAGCCAAGTGGGACCACAAGAGACCCAGTACTTC
CASSQVGPQETQYF
>TRBD2|many|TRBJ2-3|TRBV7-8
TGTGCCAGCAGCTTAGTAGGGACTAGCGTCGGCACAGATACGCAGTATTTT
CASSLVGTSVGTDTQYF